Below, one TCR beta chain is given with its context. Its antigen is undetermined. This sample was included in a study of shared clonotypes between healthy human individuals. Trimming left V 6 bases short and J 2 bases short, with 15 bases between. Germline CDR1 SGHRS, CDR2 YFSETQ. This CDR3 contains 14 residues. The table came from immunoSEQ multiplex PCR; TCRdb's copy has only in-frame clones and leaves some out. Here the sample spans some 300,000 clones, 73% being singletons. Study outcomes and limitations: All-four-donor shared clonotypes had higher generation probabilities than non-shared clonotypes did. Only blood was sampled, and tissue TCR repertoires likely differ from blood ones. Several donors showed sharing of about 4.7% of naive CD4 clonotypes. Across subsets, estimated richness was generally greater for naive than for memory populations.

The sequence derives from a man in his thirties or forties in good health. V usage is TRBV5-1 and J usage is TRBJ2-7, with a tentative D call TRBD2 (6 bases). The sample was memory CD4+ T cells sorted from blood. The subset was: CD45RA-negative fraction. This chain's CDR3 is CASNSEGRAYEQYF. The CDR3 DNA reads TGCGCCAGCAACTCGGAGGGAAGGGCCTACGAGCAGTACTTC.